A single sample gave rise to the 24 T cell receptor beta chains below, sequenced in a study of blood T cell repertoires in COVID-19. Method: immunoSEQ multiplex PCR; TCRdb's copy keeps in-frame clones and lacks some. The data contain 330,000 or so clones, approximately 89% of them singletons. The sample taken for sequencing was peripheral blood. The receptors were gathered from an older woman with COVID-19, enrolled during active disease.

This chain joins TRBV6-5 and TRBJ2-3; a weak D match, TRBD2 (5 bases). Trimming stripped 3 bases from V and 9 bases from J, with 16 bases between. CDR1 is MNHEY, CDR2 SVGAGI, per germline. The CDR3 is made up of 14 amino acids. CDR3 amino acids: CASSYYEGLATQYF. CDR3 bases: TGTGCCAGCAGTTATTACGAAGGGCTAGCCACGCAGTATTTT.

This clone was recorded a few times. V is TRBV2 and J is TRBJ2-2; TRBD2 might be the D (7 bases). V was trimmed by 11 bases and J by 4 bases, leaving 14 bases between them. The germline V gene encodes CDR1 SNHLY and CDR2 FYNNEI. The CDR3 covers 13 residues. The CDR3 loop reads CAGGGHSTGELFF. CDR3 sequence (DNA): TGTGCCGGGGGGGGACATTCCACCGGGGAGCTGTTTTTT.

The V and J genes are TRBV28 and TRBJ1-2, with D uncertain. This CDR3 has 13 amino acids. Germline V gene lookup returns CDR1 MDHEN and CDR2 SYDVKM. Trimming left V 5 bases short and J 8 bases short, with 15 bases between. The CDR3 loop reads CASSTRTSGGYTF. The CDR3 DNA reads TGTGCCAGCAGTACCCGGACGTCGGGGGGCTACACCTTC.

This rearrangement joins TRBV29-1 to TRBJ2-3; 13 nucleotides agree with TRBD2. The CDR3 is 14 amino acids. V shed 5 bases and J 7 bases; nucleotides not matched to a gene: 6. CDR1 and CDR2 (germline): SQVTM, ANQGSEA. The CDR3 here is CSVRLAGGLNTQYF. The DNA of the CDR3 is TGCAGCGTTAGACTAGCGGGGGGCCTAAATACGCAGTATTTT.

The CDR3 loop reads CASSPDRVGSGELFF. CDR3 in DNA: TGTGCCAGCTCACCCGACAGGGTGGGGAGCGGGGAGCTGTTTTTT. V gene TRBV18 combines with J gene TRBJ2-2; TRBD1 agrees at 7 bases. The V gene's germline CDR1 is KGHSH and CDR2 LQKENI. This CDR3 is 15 amino acids long. V trimming: 3 bases; J trimming: 7 bases; junction bases outside the gene matches: 8.

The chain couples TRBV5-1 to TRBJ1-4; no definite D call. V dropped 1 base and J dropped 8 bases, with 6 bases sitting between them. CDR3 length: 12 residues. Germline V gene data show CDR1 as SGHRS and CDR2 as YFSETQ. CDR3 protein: CASSLNPEKLFF. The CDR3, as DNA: TGCGCCAGCAGCTTGAATCCGGAAAAACTGTTTTTT.

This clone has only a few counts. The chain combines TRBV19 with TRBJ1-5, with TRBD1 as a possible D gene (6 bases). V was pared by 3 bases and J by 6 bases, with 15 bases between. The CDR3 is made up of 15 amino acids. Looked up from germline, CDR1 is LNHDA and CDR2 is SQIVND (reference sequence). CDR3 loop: CASSIGWGGGQPQHF. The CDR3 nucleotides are TGTGCCAGTAGTATTGGGTGGGGGGGCGGTCAGCCCCAGCATTTT.

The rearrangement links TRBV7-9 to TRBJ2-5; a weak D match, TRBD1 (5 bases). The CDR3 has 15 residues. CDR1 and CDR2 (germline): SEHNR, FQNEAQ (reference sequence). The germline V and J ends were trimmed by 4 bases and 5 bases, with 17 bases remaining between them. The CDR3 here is CASSSPDSDVETQYF. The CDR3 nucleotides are TGTGCCAGCAGCTCACCCGACAGTGACGTTGAGACCCAGTACTTC.

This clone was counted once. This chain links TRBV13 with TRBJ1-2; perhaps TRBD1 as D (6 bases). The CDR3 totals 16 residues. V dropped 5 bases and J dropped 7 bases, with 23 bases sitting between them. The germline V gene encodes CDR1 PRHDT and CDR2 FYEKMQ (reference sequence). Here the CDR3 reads CASSPRDGQGLGGYTF. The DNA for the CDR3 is TGTGCCAGCAGCCCTAGGGATGGGCAGGGGTTAGGTGGCTACACCTTC. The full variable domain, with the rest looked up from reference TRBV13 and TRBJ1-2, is AAGVIQSPRHLIKEKRETATLKCYPIPRHDTVYWYQQGPGQDPQFLISFYEKMQSDKGSIPDRFSAQQFSDYHSELNMSSLELGDSALYFCASSPRDGQGLGGYTFGSGTRLTVV.

CDR3 in amino acids: CATSRGGTGAYEQYF. The DNA of the CDR3 is TGTGCCACCAGCAGAGGCGGGACAGGGGCCTACGAGCAGTACTTC. V gene TRBV15 combines with J gene TRBJ2-7; 10 bases fit TRBD1. V lost 1 base and J lost 2; bases outside the gene matches: 2. This CDR3 has 15 amino acids. Per the germline V gene, CDR1 is LNHNV and CDR2 is YYDKDF (reference sequence). The full variable domain, with the rest looked up from reference TRBV15 and TRBJ2-7, is DAMVIQNPRYQVTQFGKPVTLSCSQTLNHNVMYWYQQKSSQAPKLLFHYYDKDFNNEADTPDNFQSRRPNTSFCFLDIRSPGLGDTAMYLCATSRGGTGAYEQYFGPGTRLTVT.

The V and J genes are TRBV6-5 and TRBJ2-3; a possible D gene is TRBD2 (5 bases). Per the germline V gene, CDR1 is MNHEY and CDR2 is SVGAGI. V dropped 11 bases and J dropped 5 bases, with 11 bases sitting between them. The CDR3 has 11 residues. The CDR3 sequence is CASAGRDTQYF. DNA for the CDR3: TGTGCCTCCGCGGGTAGAGATACGCAGTATTTT.

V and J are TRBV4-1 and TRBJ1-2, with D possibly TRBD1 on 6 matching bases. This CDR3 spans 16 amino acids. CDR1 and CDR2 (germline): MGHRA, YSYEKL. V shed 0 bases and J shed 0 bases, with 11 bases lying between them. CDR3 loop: CASSQERGKANYGYTF. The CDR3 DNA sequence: TGCGCCAGCAGCCAAGAAAGGGGGAAAGCTAACTATGGCTACACCTTC.

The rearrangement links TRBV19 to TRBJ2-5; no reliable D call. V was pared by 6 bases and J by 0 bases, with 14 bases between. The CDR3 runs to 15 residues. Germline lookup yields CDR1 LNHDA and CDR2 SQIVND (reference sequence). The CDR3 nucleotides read TGTGCCAGTAGGTCACAGCATAAGTACCAAGAGACCCAGTACTTC. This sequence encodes CASRSQHKYQETQYF.

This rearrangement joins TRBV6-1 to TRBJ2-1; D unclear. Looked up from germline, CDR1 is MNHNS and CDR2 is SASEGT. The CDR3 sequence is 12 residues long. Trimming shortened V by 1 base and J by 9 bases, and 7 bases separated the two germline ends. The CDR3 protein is CASSEGLGEQFF. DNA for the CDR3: TGTGCCAGCAGTGAAGGGCTTGGTGAGCAGTTCTTC.

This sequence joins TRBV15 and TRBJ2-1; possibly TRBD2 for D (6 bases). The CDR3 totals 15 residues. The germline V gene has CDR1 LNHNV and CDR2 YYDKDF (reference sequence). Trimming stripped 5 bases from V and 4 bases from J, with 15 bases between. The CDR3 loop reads CATSGTEGFYNEQFF. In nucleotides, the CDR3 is TGTGCCACCAGCGGGACGGAGGGGTTTTACAATGAGCAGTTCTTC.

The DNA of the CDR3 is TGTGCCAGTAGTAAGCCAGGGGTTCGTGACACTGAAGCTTTCTTT. This encodes CASSKPGVRDTEAFF. This chain connects TRBV19 to TRBJ1-1, with D tentatively TRBD1 (6 bases). CDR1 is LNHDA and CDR2 is SQIVND in the germline V gene (reference sequence). The V and J ends lost 4 bases and 3 bases respectively, with 15 bases between them. CDR3 length equals 15 residues.

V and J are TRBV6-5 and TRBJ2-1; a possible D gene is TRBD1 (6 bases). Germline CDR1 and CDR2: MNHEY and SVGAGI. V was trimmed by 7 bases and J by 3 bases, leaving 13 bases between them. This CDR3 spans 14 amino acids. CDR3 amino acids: CASKQGVVYNEQFF. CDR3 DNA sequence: TGTGCCAGCAAACAGGGTGTTGTCTACAATGAGCAGTTCTTC.

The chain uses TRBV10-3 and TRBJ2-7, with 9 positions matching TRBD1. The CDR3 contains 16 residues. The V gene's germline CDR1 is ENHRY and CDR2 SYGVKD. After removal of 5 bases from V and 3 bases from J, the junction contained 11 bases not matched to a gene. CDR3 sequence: CAISTPPGTGHYEQYF. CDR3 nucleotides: TGTGCCATCAGTACCCCCCCCGGGACAGGGCACTACGAGCAGTACTTC.

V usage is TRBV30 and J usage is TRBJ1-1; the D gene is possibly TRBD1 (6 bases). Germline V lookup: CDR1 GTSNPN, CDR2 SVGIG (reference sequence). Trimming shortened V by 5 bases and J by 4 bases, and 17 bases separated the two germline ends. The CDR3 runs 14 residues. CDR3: CAWAPGQIGTEAFF. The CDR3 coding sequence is TGTGCCTGGGCTCCTGGACAGATCGGCACTGAAGCTTTCTTT.

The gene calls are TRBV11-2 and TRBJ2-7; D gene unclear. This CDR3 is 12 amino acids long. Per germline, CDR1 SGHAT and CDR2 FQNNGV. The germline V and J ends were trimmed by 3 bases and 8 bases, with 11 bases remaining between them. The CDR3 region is CASSFSLAQQYF. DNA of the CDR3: TGTGCCAGCAGCTTCTCTTTGGCACAGCAGTACTTC.

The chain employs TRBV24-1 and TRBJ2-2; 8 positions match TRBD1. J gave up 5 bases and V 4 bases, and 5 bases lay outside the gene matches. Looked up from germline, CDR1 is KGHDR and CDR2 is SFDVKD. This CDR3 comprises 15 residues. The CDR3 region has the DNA TGTGCCACCAGTGAAGGACAGGGTTTAACCGGGGAGCTGTTTTTT. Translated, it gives CATSEGQGLTGELFF.

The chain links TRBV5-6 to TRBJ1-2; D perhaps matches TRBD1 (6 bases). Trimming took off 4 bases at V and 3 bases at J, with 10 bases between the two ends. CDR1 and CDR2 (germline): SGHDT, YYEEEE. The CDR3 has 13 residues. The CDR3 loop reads CASSPGQDYGYTF. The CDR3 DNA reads TGTGCCAGCAGCCCGGGACAAGACTATGGCTACACCTTC.

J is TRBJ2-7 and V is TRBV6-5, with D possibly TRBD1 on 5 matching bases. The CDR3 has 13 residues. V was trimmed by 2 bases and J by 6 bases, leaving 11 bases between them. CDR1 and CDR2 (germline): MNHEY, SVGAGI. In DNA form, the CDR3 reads TGTGCCAGCAGTTACATCGTAGGGGCCGAGCAGTACTTC. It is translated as CASSYIVGAEQYF.

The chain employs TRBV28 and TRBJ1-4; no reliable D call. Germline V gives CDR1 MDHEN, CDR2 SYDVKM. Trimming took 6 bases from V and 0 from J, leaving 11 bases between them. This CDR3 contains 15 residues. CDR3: CASSQRQATNEKLFF. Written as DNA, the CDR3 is TGTGCCAGCAGCCAACGGCAGGCAACTAATGAAAAACTGTTTTTT.